This TCR beta chain was obtained from a study of blood T cell repertoires in COVID-19 (dated by TCRdb to 2018 to 2020). Some background on the complete study: Samples covering the acute and convalescent phases of COVID-19 were provided by collaborators in the United States, Italy and Spain. HLA class I and class II types, where available, came from metadata supplied by the sample provider rather than from assay-based typing. The material from the prospective study consisted of cDNA or gDNA derived from T cells, B-cell-depleted T cells, or PBMCs. Deeply sampled blood TCRbeta repertoires from subjects exposed to, actively infected with, or recovered from COVID-19 were included in the dataset. Sample metadata almost always included a de-identified subject ID, COVID-19 status, age in years and sex. The repertoires were released in a freely available public database meant as a resource for research on the immune response to SARS-CoV-2. Samples were obtained from the ongoing ImmuneRACE study (first 160 participants) and from roughly 1,300 subjects provided by 6 global collaborators. Study-wide conclusions, independent of this receptor: How much clinical and demographic metadata was included differed by source and by participant, and the metadata was provided uncurated.

TCRbeta CDR3 regions were amplified from genomic DNA using the immunoSEQ Assay, a bias-controlled multiplex PCR. In the original analysis: The number of nucleated cells in each sample was estimated by amplification of reference gene primers within the assay. To quantify the absolute abundance of each unique TCRbeta CDR3 rearrangement, sequence reads were collapsed and filtered. Productive Simpson clonality was computed per sample as the square root of Simpson's diversity index over productive rearrangements. TCRdb holds this immuneACCESS table with in-frame rearrangements only. Some clones are missing; in checked studies, unresolved V genes explain under half, and the rest has no known cause. For V, J and clone size, that table is used; D and trimming come from the DNA. This sample lists 52,000 or so clones; more than 90% were detected once. Jointly, the top ten make up around 3.9% of the sample.

This clone was seen a single time. Its specific antigen is unknown. No per-base quality is available; no much larger clone lies one base away. V and J are trimmed by 4 bases and 4 bases, and the gene matches miss 2 bases of the junction. The germline V gene gives CDR1 as SGHDT and CDR2 as YYEEEE. The CDR3 numbers 12 residues from cysteine through phenylalanine. Here the CDR3 DNA is all that survives: 36 bases in frame from base 1. Whole blood was collected in K2EDTA tubes by collaborating institutions according to the institutions' own protocols. Collaborator samples were shipped for TCRbeta analysis as frozen whole blood, isolated PBMCs, or DNA extracted from either sample type.

The receptor's source is a man between 50 and 59 years old with acute or convalescent COVID-19. The sequenced sample was peripheral blood. The rearranged segments are TRBV5-6 and TRBJ2-7, with TRBD1 identical over 7 junction bases. Here the CDR3 is given as CASSVTGYEQYF. In nucleotides, the sequence is TGTGCCAGCAGCGTGACAGGGTACGAGCAGTACTTC.